This T cell receptor beta chain was recovered during a study of blood T cell repertoires in COVID-19. This clone came up a few times. The CDR3 totals 13 residues. The germline V gene encodes CDR1 ENHRY and CDR2 SYGVKD. The trim removed 8 bases at V and 4 bases at J, leaving 5 bases unmatched. Here immunoSEQ multiplex PCR was the method, and the copy in TCRdb shows in-frame clones only, minus some. The sample lists hundreds of thousands of clones; 83% were seen once. V is TRBV10-3 and J is TRBJ1-5, with 7 positions matching TRBD1. This clonotype was sampled from a woman aged 45-65 years who had been exposed to COVID-19. Sample: PBMCs or T cells enriched from blood (not recorded which). This chain's CDR3 is CAISDRENQPQHF. CDR3 sequence (DNA): TGTGCCATCTCCGACAGGGAAAATCAGCCCCAGCATTTT.